The clone carrying this TCR beta chain has at least ten counts. The source of the sample is a study of T cells in Graves' hyperthyroidism and ophthalmopathy. The investigators amplified TCR beta CDR3 regions from RNA transcripts. RT-PCR in the first round (using the HTBI primer set) targeted the TCR CDR3. TCRdb passed the multiplex PCR reads through MiXCR, listing each CDR3 protein once. The sample comprises roughly 150,000 distinct CDR3 sequences, 9.4% of which are singletons, and over 20% rests with the top ten. This CDR3 is 15 amino acids long. V was shortened by 11 bases and J by 3 bases, with 20 bases between the two germline ends.

This receptor was obtained from a woman younger than 30 with Graves' hyperthyroidism that later progressed to Graves' ophthalmopathy. Sequencing used blood. V is TRBV12-3 or TRBV12-4 and J is TRBJ2-1, with a weak D call TRBD1 (6 bases). Written as DNA, the CDR3 is TGTGCCTCCAGCCTAACAGGGAGCCACTACAATGAGCAGTTCTTC. This translates into CASSLTGSHYNEQFF.